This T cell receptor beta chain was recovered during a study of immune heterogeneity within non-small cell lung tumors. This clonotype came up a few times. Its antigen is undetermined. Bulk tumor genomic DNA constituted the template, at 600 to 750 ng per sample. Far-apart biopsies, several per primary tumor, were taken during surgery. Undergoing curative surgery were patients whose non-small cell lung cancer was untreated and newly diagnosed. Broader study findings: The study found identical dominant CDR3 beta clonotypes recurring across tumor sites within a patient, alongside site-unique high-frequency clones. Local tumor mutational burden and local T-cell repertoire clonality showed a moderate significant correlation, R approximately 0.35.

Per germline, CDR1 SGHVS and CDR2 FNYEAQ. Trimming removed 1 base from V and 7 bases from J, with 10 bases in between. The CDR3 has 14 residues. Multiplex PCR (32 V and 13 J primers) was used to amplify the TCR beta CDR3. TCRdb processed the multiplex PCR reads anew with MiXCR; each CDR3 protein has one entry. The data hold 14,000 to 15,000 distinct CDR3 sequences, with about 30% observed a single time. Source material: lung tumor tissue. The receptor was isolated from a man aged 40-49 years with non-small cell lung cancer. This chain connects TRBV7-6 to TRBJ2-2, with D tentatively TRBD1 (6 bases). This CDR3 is CASSLGQGYGELFF. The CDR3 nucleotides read TGTGCCAGCAGCTTAGGCCAGGGGTACGGGGAGCTGTTTTTT.